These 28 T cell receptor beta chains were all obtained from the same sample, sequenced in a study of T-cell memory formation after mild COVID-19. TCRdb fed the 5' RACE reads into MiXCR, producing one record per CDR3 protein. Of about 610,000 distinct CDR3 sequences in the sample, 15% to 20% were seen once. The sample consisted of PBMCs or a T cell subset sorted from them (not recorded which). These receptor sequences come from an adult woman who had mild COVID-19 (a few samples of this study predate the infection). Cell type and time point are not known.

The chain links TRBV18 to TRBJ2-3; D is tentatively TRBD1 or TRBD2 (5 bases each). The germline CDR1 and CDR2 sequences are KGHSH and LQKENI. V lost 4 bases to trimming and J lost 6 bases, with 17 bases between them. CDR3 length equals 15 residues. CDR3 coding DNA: TGTGCCAGCTCACACGGGACCCGTCCGTACGATACGCAGTATTTT. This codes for CASSHGTRPYDTQYF.

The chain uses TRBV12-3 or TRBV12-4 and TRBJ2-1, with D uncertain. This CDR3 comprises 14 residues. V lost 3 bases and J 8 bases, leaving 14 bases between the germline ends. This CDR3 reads CASSFRRAGDEQFF. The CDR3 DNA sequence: TGTGCCAGCAGTTTCAGACGGGCTGGCGATGAGCAGTTCTTC.

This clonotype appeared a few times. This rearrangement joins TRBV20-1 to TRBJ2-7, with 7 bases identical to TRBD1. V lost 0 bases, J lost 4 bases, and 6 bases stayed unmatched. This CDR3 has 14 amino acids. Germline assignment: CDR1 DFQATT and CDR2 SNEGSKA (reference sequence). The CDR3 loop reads CSARETGLSYEQYF. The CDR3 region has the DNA TGCAGTGCTAGAGAGACAGGGCTGTCTTACGAGCAGTACTTC.

The CDR3 loop reads CASSTIPQGRSYGYTF. CDR3 DNA: TGTGCCAGTAGTACCATACCTCAGGGCCGATCCTATGGCTACACCTTC. This chain joins TRBV19 and TRBJ1-2; perhaps TRBD1 as D (5 bases). The CDR3 has 16 residues. V was cut by 4 bases and J by 4 bases, with 19 bases left in between. CDR1 and CDR2 from the germline V gene are LNHDA and SQIVND (reference sequence). Filled out from reference TRBV19 and TRBJ1-2, the complete variable domain reads DGGITQSPKYLFRKEGQNVTLSCEQNLNHDAMYWYRQDPGQGLRLIYYSQIVNDFQKGDIAEGYSVSREKKESFPLTVTSAQKNPTAFYLCASSTIPQGRSYGYTFGSGTRLTVV.

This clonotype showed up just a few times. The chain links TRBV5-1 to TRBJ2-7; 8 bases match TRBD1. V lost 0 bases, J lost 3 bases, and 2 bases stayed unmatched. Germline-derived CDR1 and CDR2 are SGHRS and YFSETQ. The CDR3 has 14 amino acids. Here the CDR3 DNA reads TGCGCCAGCAGCTTGGAGGGACAGGACTACGAGCAGTACTTC. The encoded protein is CASSLEGQDYEQYF.

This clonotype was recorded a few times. The CDR3 DNA reads as TGTGCCAGCAGCTTTTACGAGGGGGATTGGTACTTC. Protein sequence: CASSFYEGDWYF. This chain uses TRBV7-9 with TRBJ2-5, with D possibly matching TRBD1 (6 bases). Trimming shortened V by 3 bases and J by 13 bases, and 15 bases separated the two germline ends. This CDR3 has 12 residues. The germline V gene encodes CDR1 SEHNR and CDR2 FQNEAQ (reference sequence). Supplemented by reference TRBV7-9 and TRBJ2-5, the full variable domain reads DTGVSQNPRHKITKRGQNVTFRCDPISEHNRLYWYRQTLGQGPEFLTYFQNEAQLEKSRLLSDRFSAERPKGSFSTLEIQRTEQGDSAMYLCASSFYEGDWYFGPGTRLLVL.

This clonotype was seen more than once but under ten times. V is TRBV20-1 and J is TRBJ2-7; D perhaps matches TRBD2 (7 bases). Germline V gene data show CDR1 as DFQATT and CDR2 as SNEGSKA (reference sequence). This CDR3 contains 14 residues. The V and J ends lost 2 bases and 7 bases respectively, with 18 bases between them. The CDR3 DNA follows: TGCAGTGCTAGAAGGGGGAGGGCCTCGGGAGAGCAGTACTTC. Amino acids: CSARRGRASGEQYF.

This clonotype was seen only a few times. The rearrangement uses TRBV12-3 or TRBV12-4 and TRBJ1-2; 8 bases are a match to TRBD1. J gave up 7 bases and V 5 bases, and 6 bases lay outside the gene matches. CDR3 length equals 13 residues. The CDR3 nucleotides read TGTGCCAGCAGTCAGGGGGCGTGGGTTGGCTACACCTTC. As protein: CASSQGAWVGYTF.

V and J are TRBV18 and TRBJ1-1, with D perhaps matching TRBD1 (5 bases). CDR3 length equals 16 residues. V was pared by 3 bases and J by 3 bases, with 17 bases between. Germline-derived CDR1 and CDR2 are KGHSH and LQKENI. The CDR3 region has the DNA TGTGCCAGCTCACCCTTGGAAATGGGAGGGGACACTGAAGCTTTCTTT. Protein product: CASSPLEMGGDTEAFF.

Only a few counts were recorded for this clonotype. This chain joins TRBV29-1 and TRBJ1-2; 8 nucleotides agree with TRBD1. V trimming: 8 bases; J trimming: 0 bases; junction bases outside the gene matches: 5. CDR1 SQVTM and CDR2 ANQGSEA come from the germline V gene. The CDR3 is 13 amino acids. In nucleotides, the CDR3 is TGCAGCTCGGGGGACAGGACTAACTATGGCTACACCTTC. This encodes CSSGDRTNYGYTF.

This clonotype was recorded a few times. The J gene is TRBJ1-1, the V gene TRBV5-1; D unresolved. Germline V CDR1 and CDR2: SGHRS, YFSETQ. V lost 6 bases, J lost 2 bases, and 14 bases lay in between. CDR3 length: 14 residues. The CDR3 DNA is TGCGCCAGCATACAAGGTCTGGGTAACACTGAAGCTTTCTTT. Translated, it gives CASIQGLGNTEAFF.

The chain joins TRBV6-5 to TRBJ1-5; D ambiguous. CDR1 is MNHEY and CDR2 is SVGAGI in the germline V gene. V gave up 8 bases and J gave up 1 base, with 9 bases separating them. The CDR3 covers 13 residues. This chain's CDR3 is CASGLASNQPQHF. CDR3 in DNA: TGTGCCAGCGGGCTAGCGAGCAATCAGCCCCAGCATTTT.

The CDR3, as DNA: TGTGCCAGCAGTGAAACAGGTAGTGGTGGCTACACCTTC. Translated, it gives CASSETGSGGYTF. The rearrangement links TRBV6-1 to TRBJ1-2; D perhaps matches TRBD1 (5 bases). The CDR3 consists of 13 residues. V was clipped by 2 bases and J by 7 bases, with 11 bases between them. Germline V lookup: CDR1 MNHNS, CDR2 SASEGT.

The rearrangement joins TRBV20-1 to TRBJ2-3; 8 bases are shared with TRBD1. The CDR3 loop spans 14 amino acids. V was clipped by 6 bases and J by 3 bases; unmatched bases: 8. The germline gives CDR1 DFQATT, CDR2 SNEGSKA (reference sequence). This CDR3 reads CSAEKGTGTDTQYF. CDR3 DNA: TGCAGTGCCGAGAAAGGGACAGGTACAGATACGCAGTATTTT.

This chain's CDR3 is CASSLALAGVQFF. The CDR3 DNA sequence: TGTGCCAGCAGCTTAGCTCTAGCGGGGGTACAGTTCTTC. The genes are TRBV7-9 and TRBJ2-1; 10 nucleotides align to TRBD2. CDR3 size: 13 residues. The V segment lost 0 bases and the J segment 13 bases; nucleotides outside the gene matches: 3. Per germline, CDR1 SEHNR and CDR2 FQNEAQ (reference sequence).

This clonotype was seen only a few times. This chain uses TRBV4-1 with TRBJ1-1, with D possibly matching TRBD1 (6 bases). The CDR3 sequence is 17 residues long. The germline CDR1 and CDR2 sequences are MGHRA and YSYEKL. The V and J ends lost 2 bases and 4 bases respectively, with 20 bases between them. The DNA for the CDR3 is TGCGCCAGCAGCCAAAAGGGGGATTGGGGAGGCGGCACTGAAGCTTTCTTT. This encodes CASSQKGDWGGGTEAFF.

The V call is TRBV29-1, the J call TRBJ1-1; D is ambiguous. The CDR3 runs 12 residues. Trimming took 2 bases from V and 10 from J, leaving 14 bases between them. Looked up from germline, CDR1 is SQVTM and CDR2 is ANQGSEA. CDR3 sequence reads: CSVEFFPGGAFF. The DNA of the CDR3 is TGCAGCGTTGAATTCTTCCCCGGTGGAGCTTTCTTT. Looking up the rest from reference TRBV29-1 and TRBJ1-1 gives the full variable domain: SAVISQKPSRDICQRGTSLTIQCQVDSQVTMMFWYRQQPGQSLTLIATANQGSEATYESGFVIDKFPISRPNLTFSTLTVSNMSPEDSSIYLCSVEFFPGGAFFGQGTRLTVV.

The CDR3 loop reads CASSQDFWDQPQHF. The CDR3, as DNA: TGCGCCAGCAGCCAAGATTTCTGGGATCAGCCCCAGCATTTT. This sequence joins TRBV4-3 and TRBJ1-5; D not certain. V lost 0 bases and J lost 5, with 8 bases in between. The CDR3 extends over 14 amino acids. CDR1 is LGHNA, CDR2 YSLEER, per germline.

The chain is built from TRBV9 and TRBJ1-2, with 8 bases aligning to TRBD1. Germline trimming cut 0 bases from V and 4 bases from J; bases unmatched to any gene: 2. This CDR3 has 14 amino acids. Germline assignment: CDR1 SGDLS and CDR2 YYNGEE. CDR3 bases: TGTGCCAGCAGCGTAGTGACAGGGGCCTATGGCTACACCTTC. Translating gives CASSVVTGAYGYTF.

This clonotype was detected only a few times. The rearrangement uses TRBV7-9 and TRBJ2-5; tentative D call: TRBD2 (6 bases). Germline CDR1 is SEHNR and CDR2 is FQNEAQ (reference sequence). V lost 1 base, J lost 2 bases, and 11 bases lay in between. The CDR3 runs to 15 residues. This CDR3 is CASSLGFAGQETQYF. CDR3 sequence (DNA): TGTGCCAGCAGCTTAGGTTTCGCGGGACAAGAGACCCAGTACTTC.

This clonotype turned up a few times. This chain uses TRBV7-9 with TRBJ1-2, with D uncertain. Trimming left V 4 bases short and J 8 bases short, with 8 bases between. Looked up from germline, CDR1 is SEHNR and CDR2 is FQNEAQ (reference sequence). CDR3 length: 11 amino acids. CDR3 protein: CASSSGSGYTF. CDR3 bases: TGTGCCAGCAGCTCGGGTTCCGGCTACACCTTC.

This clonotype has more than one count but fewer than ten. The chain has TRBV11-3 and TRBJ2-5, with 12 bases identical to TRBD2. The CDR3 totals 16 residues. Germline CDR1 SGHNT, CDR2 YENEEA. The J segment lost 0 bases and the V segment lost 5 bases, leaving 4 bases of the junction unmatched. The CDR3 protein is CASSAWTSGDQETQYF. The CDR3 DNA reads TGTGCCAGCAGCGCTTGGACTAGCGGGGACCAAGAGACCCAGTACTTC. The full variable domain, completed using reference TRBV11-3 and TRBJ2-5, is EAGVVQSPRYKIIEKKQPVAFWCNPISGHNTLYWYLQNLGQGPELLIRYENEEAVDDSQLPKDRFSAERLKGVDSTLKIQPAELGDSAVYLCASSAWTSGDQETQYFGPGTRLLVL.

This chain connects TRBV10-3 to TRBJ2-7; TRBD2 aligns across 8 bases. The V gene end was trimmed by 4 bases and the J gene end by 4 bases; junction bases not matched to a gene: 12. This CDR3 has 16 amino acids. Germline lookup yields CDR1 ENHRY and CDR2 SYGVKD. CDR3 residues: CAISGNSGNSVYEQYF. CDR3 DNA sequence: TGTGCCATCAGTGGAAATAGCGGGAACTCGGTTTACGAGCAGTACTTC.

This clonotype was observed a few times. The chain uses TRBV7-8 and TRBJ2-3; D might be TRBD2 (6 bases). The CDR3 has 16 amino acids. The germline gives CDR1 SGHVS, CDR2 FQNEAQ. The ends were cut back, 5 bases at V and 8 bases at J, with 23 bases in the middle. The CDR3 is CASSPVASARVSTQYF. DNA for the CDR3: TGTGCCAGCAGCCCCGTGGCTAGCGCCCGGGTTAGTACGCAGTATTTT.

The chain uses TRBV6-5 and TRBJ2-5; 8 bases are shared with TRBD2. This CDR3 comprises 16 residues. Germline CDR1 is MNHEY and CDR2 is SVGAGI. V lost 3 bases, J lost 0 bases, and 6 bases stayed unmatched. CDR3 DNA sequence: TGTGCCAGCAGTTATAGGGGTAGCGGGAACCAAGAGACCCAGTACTTC. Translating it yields CASSYRGSGNQETQYF.

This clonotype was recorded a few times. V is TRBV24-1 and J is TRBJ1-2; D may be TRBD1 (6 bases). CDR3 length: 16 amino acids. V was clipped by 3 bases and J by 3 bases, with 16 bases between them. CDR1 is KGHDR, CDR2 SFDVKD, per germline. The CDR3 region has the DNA TGTGCCACCAGTGATCCTACAGGGACCGGGGACTATGGCTACACCTTC. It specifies CATSDPTGTGDYGYTF.

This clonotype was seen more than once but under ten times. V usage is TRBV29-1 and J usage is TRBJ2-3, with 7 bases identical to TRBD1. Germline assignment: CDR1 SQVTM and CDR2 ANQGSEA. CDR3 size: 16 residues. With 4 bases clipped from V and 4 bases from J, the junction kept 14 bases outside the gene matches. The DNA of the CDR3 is TGCAGCGTTGTCTACGCGCCGGAAGGGGGCGCAGATACGCAGTATTTT. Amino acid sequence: CSVVYAPEGGADTQYF.

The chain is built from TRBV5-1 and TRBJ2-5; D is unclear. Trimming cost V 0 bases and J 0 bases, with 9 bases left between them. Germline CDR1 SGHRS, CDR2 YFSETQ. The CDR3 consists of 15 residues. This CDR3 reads CASSLAASHQETQYF. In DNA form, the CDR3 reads TGCGCCAGCAGCTTGGCAGCAAGCCACCAAGAGACCCAGTACTTC.